What follows describes a single T cell receptor (beta chain). This record comes from a study of shared clonotypes between healthy human individuals. Looking at the study overall: Samples came from two female and a few male donors aged 18 to 49.

CDR1 is SGHDT and CDR2 is YYEEEE in the germline V gene. Trimming shortened V by 3 bases and J by 5 bases, and 21 bases separated the two germline ends. This CDR3 spans 16 amino acids. The assay was immunoSEQ multiplex PCR, and TCRdb's table has in-frame clones only and misses some. This table has fewer than 1.8 million clones, less than 99% appearing once. The CD4+ fraction was divided into a CD45RA+ naive subset and a CD45RA-negative memory subset. This clonotype originated in a man aged 25-40 years in good health. The rearrangement joins TRBV5-6 to TRBJ2-7; no clear D gene. The sample was naive CD4+ T cells sorted from blood. The sample's subset: CD45RA+ positively selected. CDR3: CASSSRTALGGHEQYF. The CDR3 DNA reads TGTGCCAGCAGCTCCCGTACGGCCCTAGGTGGACACGAGCAGTACTTC.